The 15 T cell receptor beta chains below all came from one sample that was sequenced in a study of blood T cell repertoires in COVID-19. TCRdb's copy holds only in-frame clones and misses some; the assay was immunoSEQ multiplex PCR. Of approximately 50,000 clones listed, roughly nine tenths were seen once; the top ten hold more than 3%. Specimen: peripheral blood. The origin of the receptors is a human donor in a cohort sampled during active COVID-19.

The chain joins TRBV6-5 to TRBJ2-6; no reliable D call. The CDR3 runs 14 residues. Trimming removed 10 bases from V and 0 bases from J, with 10 bases in between. Germline V gene lookup returns CDR1 MNHEY and CDR2 SVGAGI. CDR3 sequence reads: CATLRFSGANVLTF. The CDR3 DNA reads TGTGCCACTTTACGGTTCTCTGGGGCCAACGTCCTGACTTTC.

The chain uses TRBV6-5 and TRBJ1-2, with 7 nucleotides matching TRBD1. The V segment lost 5 bases and the J segment 4 bases; nucleotides outside the gene matches: 1. The germline gives CDR1 MNHEY, CDR2 SVGAGI. The CDR3 is 12 residues long. CDR3 nucleotide sequence: TGTGCCAGCAGTCGACAGGGCTATGGCTACACCTTC. Protein sequence: CASSRQGYGYTF.

This sequence joins TRBV2 and TRBJ2-1; D may be TRBD2 (5 bases). The CDR3 runs 15 residues. Germline loops: CDR1 SNHLY, CDR2 FYNNEI. Deletions cut 6 bases from V and 3 bases from J, with 15 bases between. This CDR3 is CASRPSRAGYNEQFF. CDR3 DNA sequence: TGTGCCAGCAGGCCTTCGAGGGCGGGCTACAATGAGCAGTTCTTC.

The rearrangement uses TRBV12-3 or TRBV12-4 and TRBJ1-2; TRBD1 aligns across 8 bases. There are 12 residues in the CDR3. Trimming took 5 bases from V and 8 from J; bases not matched to a gene: 4. CDR3 sequence: CASSPGGRGYTF. The CDR3 coding sequence is TGTGCCAGCAGTCCAGGGGGCCGGGGCTACACCTTC.

This chain joins TRBV19 and TRBJ1-4, with D maybe TRBD1 (6 bases). Germline values: CDR1 LNHDA, CDR2 SQIVND (reference sequence). V lost 7 bases, J lost 8 bases, and 17 bases lay in between. This CDR3 has 14 amino acids. The DNA of the CDR3 is TGTGCCAGTACCCCAGGACAGATTGGAGAAAAACTGTTTTTT. It specifies CASTPGQIGEKLFF.

This rearrangement joins TRBV6-6 to TRBJ2-7; D might be TRBD1 (6 bases). Trimming shortened V by 8 bases and J by 3 bases, and 11 bases separated the two germline ends. Per germline, CDR1 MNHNY and CDR2 SVGAGI (reference sequence). This CDR3 comprises 12 residues. This CDR3 reads CASRQADYEQYF. The CDR3 bases are TGTGCCAGCCGACAGGCGGACTACGAGCAGTACTTC.

The V gene is TRBV6-1, the J gene TRBJ1-4, with 7 bases lining up with TRBD1. CDR1 is MNHNS and CDR2 is SASEGT in the germline V gene. The CDR3 covers 18 residues. V dropped 1 base and J dropped 0; count of bases not matched to a gene: 8. This chain's CDR3 is CASSEGGLTGTTNEKLFF. CDR3 bases: TGTGCCAGCAGTGAAGGGGGCCTGACAGGGACAACTAATGAAAAACTGTTTTTT.

This clone was recorded once. The J gene is TRBJ1-2, the V gene TRBV28; D is uncertain. The CDR3 is made up of 15 amino acids. The V and J ends lost 5 bases and 2 bases respectively, with 15 bases between them. The germline V gene encodes CDR1 MDHEN and CDR2 SYDVKM. CDR3 sequence (DNA): TGTGCCAGCAGTCCCCAGCGGGCGGGGAACTATGGCTACACCTTC. This sequence encodes CASSPQRAGNYGYTF.

V is TRBV19 and J is TRBJ2-7; 8 positions match TRBD2. The trim removed 3 bases at V and 5 bases at J, leaving 9 bases unmatched. The CDR3 is 15 amino acids. Looked up from germline, CDR1 is LNHDA and CDR2 is SQIVND (reference sequence). In nucleotides, the CDR3 is TGTGCCAGTAGTATCCCCAGCGGGAGTATCAACGAGCAGTACTTC. Its protein product is CASSIPSGSINEQYF.

The V and J genes are TRBV10-3 and TRBJ2-7; TRBD2 matches at 9 bases. The CDR3 sequence is 16 residues long. J lost 0 bases, V lost 3 bases, and 6 bases had no gene match. Germline lookup yields CDR1 ENHRY and CDR2 SYGVKD. As DNA, the CDR3 is TGTGCCATCAGTGACCCAACTAGCGGGCGCTCCTACGAGCAGTACTTC. Encoded protein: CAISDPTSGRSYEQYF.

This clone is a singleton in its sample. The gene calls are TRBV6-6 and TRBJ2-7; 12 bases are a match to TRBD2. CDR3 length equals 14 residues. The V and J ends lost 7 bases and 6 bases, in that order; junction bases with no gene match: 7. Germline loops: CDR1 MNHNY, CDR2 SVGAGI (reference sequence). CDR3 loop: CASTSTSGSPEQYV. In nucleotides, the CDR3 is TGTGCCAGCACCTCGACTAGCGGGAGCCCCGAGCAGTACGTC.

This clone was detected a few times. This rearrangement joins TRBV6-8 to TRBJ2-5; TRBD1 matches at 7 bases. CDR1 is MNHGY, CDR2 SAAAGT, per germline. V gave up 5 bases and J gave up 2 bases; unmatched junction bases: 20. This CDR3 has 19 residues. The CDR3 region is CASSPVVFRDSRLQETQYF. The CDR3 DNA reads as TGTGCCAGCAGTCCTGTCGTATTCCGGGACAGCCGATTACAAGAGACCCAGTACTTC.

The CDR3 is CASSFAGPYEQYF. As DNA, the CDR3 is TGTGCCAGCAGTTTCGCAGGGCCCTACGAGCAGTACTTC. V gene TRBV28 combines with J gene TRBJ2-7; maybe TRBD1 (5 bases). V was trimmed by 3 bases and J by 2 bases, leaving 8 bases between them. CDR1 is MDHEN, CDR2 SYDVKM, per germline. This CDR3 is built from 13 residues.

V usage is TRBV7-4 and J usage is TRBJ2-7, with a possible D match to TRBD1 (6 bases). Germline CDR1 and CDR2: SGHVT and SQSDAQ. This CDR3 region has 17 residues. V gave up 0 bases and J gave up 3 bases, with 18 bases separating them. This CDR3 reads CASSLAHGQGRLYEQYV. In DNA form, the CDR3 reads TGTGCCAGCAGCTTAGCGCATGGGCAGGGGAGACTCTACGAGCAGTACGTC.

V is TRBV11-3 and J is TRBJ2-3; tentative D call: TRBD2 (6 bases). The germline V gene has CDR1 SGHNT and CDR2 YENEEA. Trimming took 5 bases from V and 2 from J, leaving 11 bases between them. This CDR3 region has 14 residues. Here the CDR3 reads CASSRDSITDTQYF. The DNA for the CDR3 is TGTGCCAGCAGCCGGGACTCTATCACAGATACGCAGTATTTT.